This T cell receptor (beta chain) was captured in a study of T cell repertoires in cytomegalovirus infection. Study summary: Public TCR beta signatures marked donors with CMV infection and the matching HLA.

This clonotype was counted only a few times. No DNA is shown, since the ends of the CDR3 on it are uncertain; the CDR3 is the one TCRdb lists. TCRdb re-called the reads with MiXCR, one entry per CDR3 protein. The data show almost 300,000 distinct CDR3 sequences, approximately 8.9% seen once. The germline gives CDR1 MDHEN, CDR2 SYDVKM. The CDR3 region is 20 residues in length, termini included. The material sequenced was PBMCs. This chain joins TRBV28 and TRBJ2-2; the table's D call, TRBD1, was not checked against the DNA. The source is a human donor in good health (CMV status not recorded). Some clones in this sample may be carry-over from other donors' samples. CDR3 sequence reads: CASSPLNSGTGYFGAGELFF.